This T cell receptor (beta chain) was captured in a study of blood T cells in healthy people across ages. This clonotype occurred a few times. Its specificity is not known. The use of a sample-barcoded 5' primer and a J-beta primer mix characterized a second PCR of about 7 to 12 cycles. TCRdb reanalysed the 5' RACE reads using MiXCR and keeps one entry per CDR3 protein. The repertoire holds 650,000 to 800,000 distinct CDR3 sequences, with under 55% as singletons. Every donor provided 7.5 to 10 milliliters of peripheral blood. Findings and caveats of the study: Comparison with aged donors showed that long-lived donors had more naive CD4+ cells and higher diversity.

Germline CDR1 is SGHTA and CDR2 is FQGNSA. The V gene end was trimmed by 5 bases and the J gene end by 5 bases; junction bases not matched to a gene: 7. CDR3 length: 14 residues. V and J are TRBV7-2 and TRBJ2-7; 9 bases align to TRBD1. The material sequenced was blood. The receptor's source is a man between 60 and 75 years old in good health. The CDR3 sequence: CASSGTGTGNEQYF. CDR3 in DNA: TGTGCCAGCAGCGGGACAGGGACAGGGAACGAGCAGTACTTC. The full variable domain, rest sourced from reference TRBV7-2 and TRBJ2-7, is GAGVSQSPSNKVTEKGKDVELRCDPISGHTALYWYRQSLGQGLEFLIYFQGNSAPDKSGLPSDRFSAERTGGSVSTLTIQRTQQEDSAVYLCASSGTGTGNEQYFGPGTRLTVT.